This T cell receptor (beta chain) derives from a study of shared clonotypes between healthy human individuals. Study details: The study drew on two women and three men aged 18 to 49 as donors.

The assay was immunoSEQ multiplex PCR, and TCRdb's table has in-frame clones only and misses some. Found here are more than 1 million clones, approximately 78% of them singletons; the top ten hold about 0.52%. Germline V gene sequence: CDR1 SGHTA, CDR2 FQGTGA. Trimming removed 6 bases from V and 5 bases from J, with 20 bases in between. This CDR3 comprises 15 residues. Sequencing was performed on memory CD4+ T cells from PBMCs. Subset here: CD45RA-negative fraction. The TCR comes from a young man in good health. Some clones in this sample may be carry-over from other donors' samples. The chain uses TRBV7-3 and TRBJ2-7; TRBD2 might be the D (5 bases). CDR3 sequence: CASSSGNPGINEQYF. The DNA of the CDR3 is TGTGCCAGCAGTTCGGGGAACCCGGGCATCAACGAGCAGTACTTC.